The subject of this entry is one T cell receptor beta chain. What it binds is not known. Other DNA sequences in the sample encode the same CDR3. The data stem from a study of shared clonotypes between healthy human individuals. Study at large: Researchers assigned three CD4 naive, three CD4 memory, two CD8 naive and one CD8 memory plate to each donor. Regarding the study as a whole: All-four-donor shared clonotypes had higher generation probabilities than non-shared clonotypes did.

CDR3 size: 15 residues. Germline values: CDR1 SGHDT, CDR2 YYEEEE. V was trimmed by 2 bases and J by 0 bases, leaving 10 bases between them. Profiled with immunoSEQ multiplex PCR; TCRdb holds only in-frame clones, not every one. The data hold about 2.3 million clones, with approximately 93% observed a single time. Caucasian adults residing in Nashville, Tennessee made up all the donors. CD4+ cells were split into CD45RA+ naive and CD45RA-negative memory subsets. The rearrangement joins TRBV5-6 to TRBJ2-3; D is tentatively TRBD1 or TRBD2 (6 bases each). The sequence came from a man aged 18 to 30 in good health. Some clones in this sample may be carry-over from other donors' samples. The source material was naive CD4+ T cells from PBMCs. Indicated subset: CD45RA+ positively selected. The CDR3 coding sequence is TGTGCCAGCAGCTTATGGGGGGCTAGCACAGATACGCAGTATTTT. It translates to CASSLWGASTDTQYF.